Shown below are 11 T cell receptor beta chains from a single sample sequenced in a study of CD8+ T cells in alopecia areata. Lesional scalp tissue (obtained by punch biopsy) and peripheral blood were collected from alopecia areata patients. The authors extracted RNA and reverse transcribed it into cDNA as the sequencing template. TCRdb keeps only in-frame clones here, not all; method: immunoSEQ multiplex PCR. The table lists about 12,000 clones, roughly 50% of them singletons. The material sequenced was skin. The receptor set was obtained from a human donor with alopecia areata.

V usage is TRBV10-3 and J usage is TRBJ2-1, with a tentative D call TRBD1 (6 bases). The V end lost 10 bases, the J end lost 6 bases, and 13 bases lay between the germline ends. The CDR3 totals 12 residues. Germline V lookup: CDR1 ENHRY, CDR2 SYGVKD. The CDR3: CARPGTINEQFF. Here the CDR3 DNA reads TGTGCCAGGCCCGGGACAATCAATGAGCAGTTCTTC.

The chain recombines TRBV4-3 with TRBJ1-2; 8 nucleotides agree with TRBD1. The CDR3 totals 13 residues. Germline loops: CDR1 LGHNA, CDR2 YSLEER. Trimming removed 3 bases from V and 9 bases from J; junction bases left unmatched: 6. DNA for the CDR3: TGCGCCAGCAGCCACTTCGACAGGGGTAGCTACACCTTC. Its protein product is CASSHFDRGSYTF.

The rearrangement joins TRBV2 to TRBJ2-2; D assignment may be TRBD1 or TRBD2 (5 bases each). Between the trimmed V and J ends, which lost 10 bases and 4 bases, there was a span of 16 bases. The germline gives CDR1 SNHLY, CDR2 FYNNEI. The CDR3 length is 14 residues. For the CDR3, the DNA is TGTGCCACCAAGGGACGGACGAGCACCGGGGAGCTGTTTTTT. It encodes CATKGRTSTGELFF. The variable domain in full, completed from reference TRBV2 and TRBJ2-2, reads EPEVTQTPSHQVTQMGQEVILRCVPISNHLYFYWYRQILGQKVEFLVSFYNNEISEKSEIFDDQFSVERPDGSNFTLKIRSTKLEDSAMYFCATKGRTSTGELFFGEGSRLTVL.

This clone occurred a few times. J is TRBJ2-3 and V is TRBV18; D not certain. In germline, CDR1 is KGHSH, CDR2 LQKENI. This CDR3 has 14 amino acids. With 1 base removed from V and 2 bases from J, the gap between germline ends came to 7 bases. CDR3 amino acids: CASSPRRVTDTQYF. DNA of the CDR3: TGTGCCAGCTCACCACGTCGGGTCACAGATACGCAGTATTTT.

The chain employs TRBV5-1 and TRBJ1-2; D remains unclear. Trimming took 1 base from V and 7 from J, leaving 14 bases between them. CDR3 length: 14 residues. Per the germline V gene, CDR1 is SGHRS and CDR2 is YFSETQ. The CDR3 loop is CASSLQRGDSGYTF. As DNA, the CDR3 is TGCGCCAGCAGCTTGCAACGGGGAGACTCTGGCTACACCTTC.

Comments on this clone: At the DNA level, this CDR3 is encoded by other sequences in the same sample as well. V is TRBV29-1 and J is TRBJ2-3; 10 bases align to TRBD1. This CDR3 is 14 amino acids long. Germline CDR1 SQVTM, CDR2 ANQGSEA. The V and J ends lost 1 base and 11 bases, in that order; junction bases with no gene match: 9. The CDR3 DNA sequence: TGCAGCGTTGAAGTGACAGGGGGCTGGGGTGGGCAGTATTTT. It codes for CSVEVTGGWGGQYF.

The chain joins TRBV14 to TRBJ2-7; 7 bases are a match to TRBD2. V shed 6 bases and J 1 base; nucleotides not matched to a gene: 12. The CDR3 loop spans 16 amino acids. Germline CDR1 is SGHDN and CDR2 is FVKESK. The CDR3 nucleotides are TGTGCCAGCAGTCCTCTTAATCCGGGACTATCCTACGAGCAGTACTTC. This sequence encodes CASSPLNPGLSYEQYF. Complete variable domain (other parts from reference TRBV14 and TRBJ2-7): EAGVTQFPSHSVIEKGQTVTLRCDPISGHDNLYWYRRVMGKEIKFLLHFVKESKQDESGMPNNRFLAERTGGTYSTLKVQPAELEDSGVYFCASSPLNPGLSYEQYFGPGTRLTVT.

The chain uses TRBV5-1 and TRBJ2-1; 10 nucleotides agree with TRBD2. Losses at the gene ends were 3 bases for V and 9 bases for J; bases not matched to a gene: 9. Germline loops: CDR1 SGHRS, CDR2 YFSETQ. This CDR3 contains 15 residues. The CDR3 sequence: CASSSQQRGGREQFF. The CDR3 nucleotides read TGCGCCAGCAGCTCCCAACAGCGGGGGGGCCGTGAGCAGTTCTTC.

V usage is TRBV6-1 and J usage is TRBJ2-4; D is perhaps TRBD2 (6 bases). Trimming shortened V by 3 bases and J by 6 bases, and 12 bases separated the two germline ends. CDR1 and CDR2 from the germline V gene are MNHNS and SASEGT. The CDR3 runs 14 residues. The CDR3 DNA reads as TGTGCCAGCAGTGATCAAGCCGGGGGAAACATTCAGTACTTC. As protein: CASSDQAGGNIQYF.

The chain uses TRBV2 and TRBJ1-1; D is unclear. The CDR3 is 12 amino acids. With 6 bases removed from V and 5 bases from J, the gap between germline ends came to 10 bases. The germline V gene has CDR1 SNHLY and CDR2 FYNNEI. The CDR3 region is CASRGIRTEAFF. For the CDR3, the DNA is TGTGCCAGCAGGGGAATTCGGACTGAAGCTTTCTTT.

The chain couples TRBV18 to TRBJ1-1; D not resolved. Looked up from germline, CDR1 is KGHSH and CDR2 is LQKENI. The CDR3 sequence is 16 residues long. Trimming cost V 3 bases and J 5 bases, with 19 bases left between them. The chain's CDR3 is CASSPVGRYRGTEAFF. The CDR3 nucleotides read TGTGCCAGCTCACCTGTCGGGCGATACCGAGGGACTGAAGCTTTCTTT.